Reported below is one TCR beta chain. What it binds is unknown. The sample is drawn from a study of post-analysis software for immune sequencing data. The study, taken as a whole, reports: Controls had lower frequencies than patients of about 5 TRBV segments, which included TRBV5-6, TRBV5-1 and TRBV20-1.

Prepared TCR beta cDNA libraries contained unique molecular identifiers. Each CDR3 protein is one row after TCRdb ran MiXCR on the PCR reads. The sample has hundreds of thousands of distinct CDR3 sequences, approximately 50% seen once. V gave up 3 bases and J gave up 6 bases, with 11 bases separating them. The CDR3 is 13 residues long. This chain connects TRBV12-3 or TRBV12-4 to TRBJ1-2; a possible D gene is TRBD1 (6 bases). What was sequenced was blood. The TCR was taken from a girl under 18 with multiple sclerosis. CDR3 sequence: CASSFGQSDGYTF. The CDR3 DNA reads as TGTGCCAGCAGTTTTGGACAGAGCGATGGCTACACCTTC.